Below are 8 T cell receptor beta chains sequenced from a single sample in a study of blood T cell repertoires in COVID-19. Data came from immunoSEQ multiplex PCR; TCRdb stores just in-frame clones and leaves some out. The table records about 230,000 clones, around 89% of them present only once. Sequencing was performed on PBMCs or T cells enriched from blood (not recorded which). These receptor sequences come from a woman between 40 and 50 years old with acute COVID-19.

This clone was counted a few times. The J gene is TRBJ1-6, the V gene TRBV6-5; TRBD1 agrees at 9 bases. V was pared by 5 bases and J by 9 bases, with 5 bases of the junction left unmatched. This CDR3 contains 14 residues. Germline assignment: CDR1 MNHEY and CDR2 SVGAGI. The CDR3 spells CASSTRDRASPLHF. In DNA form, the CDR3 reads TGTGCCAGCAGTACCCGGGACAGGGCTTCACCCCTCCACTTT.

This chain uses TRBV4-3 with TRBJ1-2, with D possibly matching TRBD1 (5 bases). Trimming stripped 4 bases from V and 3 bases from J, with 15 bases between. The length of the CDR3 is 15 residues. Germline V gives CDR1 LGHNA, CDR2 YSLEER. CDR3 sequence reads: CASSPDPGDYYGYTF. The CDR3 DNA follows: TGCGCCAGCAGCCCAGATCCGGGGGACTACTATGGCTACACCTTC.

The chain couples TRBV11-2 to TRBJ2-2, with D maybe TRBD2 (6 bases). Germline lookup yields CDR1 SGHAT and CDR2 FQNNGV. The CDR3 has 16 residues. V shed 2 bases and J shed 5 bases, with 15 bases lying between them. CDR3: CASSLRWAAGTGELFF. Here the CDR3 DNA reads TGTGCCAGCAGCTTAAGGTGGGCTGCGGGGACCGGGGAGCTGTTTTTT.

This clone was detected only a few times. The J gene is TRBJ1-6, the V gene TRBV6-6; TRBD1 might be the D (6 bases). Per germline, CDR1 MNHNY and CDR2 SVGAGI (reference sequence). The ends were cut back, 5 bases at V and 9 bases at J, with 23 bases in the middle. The CDR3 has 17 residues. DNA of the CDR3: TGTGCCAGCAGTCCCCGAAACACAGGGCAACGAGGTTCACCCCTCCACTTT. It yields the protein CASSPRNTGQRGSPLHF.

This sequence joins TRBV12-5 and TRBJ1-5, with D perhaps matching TRBD1 (6 bases). Trimming removed 4 bases at V and 1 base at J, with 11 bases between. The CDR3 consists of 15 residues. CDR1 and CDR2 from the germline V gene are LGHNT and FRNRAP. The CDR3 nucleotides are TGTGCTAGTGGTTACGGGGGGGCGAGCAATCAGCCCCAGCATTTT. It translates to CASGYGGASNQPQHF.

The rearrangement links TRBV11-2 to TRBJ2-3, with TRBD2 matching over 10 bases. The CDR3 totals 16 residues. V was clipped by 3 bases and J by 3 bases; unmatched bases: 6. Germline lookup yields CDR1 SGHAT and CDR2 FQNNGV. CDR3 coding DNA: TGTGCCAGCAGCTTCTGGTCTAGCGGGAGAACAGATACGCAGTATTTT. Translation gives CASSFWSSGRTDTQYF.

V is TRBV11-3 and J is TRBJ1-2; D may be TRBD1 (6 bases). Per the germline V gene, CDR1 is SGHNT and CDR2 is YENEEA. Trimming removed 5 bases from V and 8 bases from J, with 15 bases in between. The CDR3 covers 13 residues. CDR3 nucleotide sequence: TGTGCCAGCAGCAAACCCTCCAGGGGAGGCTACACCTTC. Translated, it gives CASSKPSRGGYTF.

This clone came up a few times. V and J are TRBV19 and TRBJ1-1; D remains ambiguous. V lost 1 base to trimming and J lost 0 bases, with 3 bases between them. Germline lookup yields CDR1 LNHDA and CDR2 SQIVND (reference sequence). This CDR3 is 13 amino acids long. CDR3 bases: TGTGCCAGTAGTATAGCAGTGAACACTGAAGCTTTCTTT. Translated: CASSIAVNTEAFF. Full variable domain (rest looked up from reference TRBV19 and TRBJ1-1): DGGITQSPKYLFRKEGQNVTLSCEQNLNHDAMYWYRQDPGQGLRLIYYSQIVNDFQKGDIAEGYSVSREKKESFPLTVTSAQKNPTAFYLCASSIAVNTEAFFGQGTRLTVV.